Each of the 18 T cell receptor beta chains below was sequenced from the same sample in a study of identical twins (dated by TCRdb to 2015 to 2016). The method was 5' RACE. Sequencing took place on an Illumina HiSeq 2000. Using fastp trimming at Q25 and MiXCR clonotype assembly, TCRdb reanalyzed the public sequencing data and kept in-frame beta chains. Every distinct CDR3 protein forms one entry, paired with its most common genes and DNA. The sample includes approximately 600,000 distinct CDR3 sequences, with 7.5% to 10% observed a single time. The ten top clones hold around 3% of the sample. The same data also contributed to another study, on yellow fever vaccine responses in identical twins.

The specimen was PBMCs. The receptors come from a woman younger than 35 in good health.

This clonotype has at least ten counts. The chain employs TRBV7-9 and TRBJ2-1; D is unresolved. Trimming took 0 bases from V and 4 from J, leaving 10 bases between them. The germline gives CDR1 SEHNR, CDR2 FQNEAQ (reference sequence). This CDR3 is built from 15 residues. This CDR3 reads CASSLATAVYNEQFF. Written as DNA, the CDR3 is TGTGCCAGCAGCTTAGCGACGGCAGTTTACAATGAGCAGTTCTTC.

This clonotype was picked up many times. The CDR3, as DNA: TGTGCCAGCAGTTACGAGCGGGGGGCGACCTACGAGCAGTACTTC. It translates to CASSYERGATYEQYF. The chain combines TRBV12-3 or TRBV12-4 with TRBJ2-7, with TRBD2 matching over 9 bases. The J segment lost 2 bases and the V segment lost 4 bases, leaving 6 bases of the junction unmatched. The CDR3 has 15 residues.

This clonotype turned up a few times. The chain is built from TRBV18 and TRBJ2-7; TRBD1 is a possible D gene (5 bases). This CDR3 has 14 residues. The germline V and J ends were trimmed by 2 bases and 3 bases, with 11 bases remaining between them. Germline V CDR1 and CDR2: KGHSH, LQKENI. The CDR3 sequence: CASSPLGDSYEQYF. CDR3 bases: TGTGCCAGCTCACCATTAGGTGACAGCTACGAGCAGTACTTC.

This chain links TRBV14 with TRBJ2-3, with 7 bases aligning to TRBD2. This CDR3 has 16 residues. Germline lookup yields CDR1 SGHDN and CDR2 FVKESK. J was trimmed by 1 base and V by 3 bases; bases with no gene match: 7. In nucleotides, the CDR3 is TGTGCCAGCAGCCAGTTTACTAGCGTTGGCACAGATACGCAGTATTTT. Its translation is CASSQFTSVGTDTQYF.

This clonotype was counted many times. The V and J genes are TRBV7-2 and TRBJ2-3, with D possibly being TRBD2 (5 bases). Trimming left V 0 bases short and J 0 bases short, with 7 bases between. The CDR3 totals 15 residues. The germline V gene encodes CDR1 SGHTA and CDR2 FQGNSA. The CDR3 protein is CASSLAPGSTDTQYF. The CDR3 nucleotides read TGTGCCAGCAGCTTAGCTCCGGGAAGCACAGATACGCAGTATTTT.

The gene calls are TRBV6-5 and TRBJ2-3; TRBD2 is a possible D gene (6 bases). CDR3 length: 18 amino acids. Germline CDR1 MNHEY, CDR2 SVGAGI. Between the trimmed V and J ends, which lost 2 bases and 3 bases, there was a span of 21 bases. The CDR3 coding sequence is TGTGCCAGCAGTTACCGGCCTAGCGACCCAGTGGTGACAGATACGCAGTATTTT. Protein sequence: CASSYRPSDPVVTDTQYF.

This clonotype was seen a few times. This chain connects TRBV14 to TRBJ2-1; 10 bases line up with TRBD2. In germline, CDR1 is SGHDN, CDR2 FVKESK. The J segment lost 3 bases and the V segment lost 0 bases, leaving 5 bases of the junction unmatched. The CDR3 is 17 amino acids. CDR3 sequence (DNA): TGTGCCAGCAGCCAAGACGCACTAGCGGGAATCTACAATGAGCAGTTCTTC. It translates to CASSQDALAGIYNEQFF.

V and J are TRBV7-3 and TRBJ1-1; no definite D call. Trimming shortened V by 4 bases and J by 1 base, and 7 bases separated the two germline ends. Germline values: CDR1 SGHTA, CDR2 FQGTGA. This CDR3 contains 13 residues. The CDR3 nucleotides read TGTGCCAGCAGCTACCACGGGAACACTGAAGCTTTCTTT. Amino acids: CASSYHGNTEAFF.

Many counts were recorded for this clonotype. In DNA, the CDR3 is TGTGCCAGCTATGTAGGGACCGGTGGCTACACCTTC. Encoded protein: CASYVGTGGYTF. This rearrangement joins TRBV12-3 or TRBV12-4 to TRBJ1-2; tentative D call: TRBD1 (5 bases). The CDR3 runs to 12 residues. With 8 bases removed from V and 7 bases from J, the gap between germline ends came to 14 bases.

This clonotype was seen repeatedly, ten times or more. This chain joins TRBV6-1 and TRBJ2-1; TRBD2 might be the D (6 bases). The CDR3 totals 14 residues. V lost 6 bases to trimming and J lost 7 bases, with 16 bases between them. Germline CDR1 is MNHNS and CDR2 is SASEGT. CDR3 DNA sequence: TGTGCCAGCAGCCTAGGCGGGATAAGTAATGAGCAGTTCTTC. Residues: CASSLGGISNEQFF.

The gene calls are TRBV7-8 and TRBJ1-4, with TRBD1 as a possible D gene (5 bases). Germline CDR1 and CDR2: SGHVS and FQNEAQ. V shed 1 base and J shed 9 bases, with 15 bases lying between them. The CDR3 is made up of 15 amino acids. The CDR3 coding sequence is TGTGCCAGCAGCTTAGATGGGACTCTTTCCAAAAAACTGTTTTTT. It translates to CASSLDGTLSKKLFF.

This clonotype occurred a few times. The chain recombines TRBV27 with TRBJ2-3; D gene uncertain. V lost 6 bases to trimming and J lost 5 bases, with 18 bases between them. The CDR3 totals 15 residues. Germline V gene data show CDR1 as MNHEY and CDR2 as SMNVEV (reference sequence). CDR3 nucleotides: TGTGCCAGCAGCCCCCCAGACGTTCGGAAAGATACGCAGTATTTT. Protein: CASSPPDVRKDTQYF.

This clonotype was seen only a few times. The chain employs TRBV5-5 and TRBJ1-4, with 7 nucleotides matching TRBD1. Germline CDR1 reads SGHKS; CDR2 reads YYEKEE (reference sequence). V lost 7 bases and J lost 8; bases outside the gene matches: 8. The CDR3 consists of 13 residues. The CDR3 DNA reads TGTGCCAGCGGTCGGGACAGTTCCGAAAAACTGTTTTTT. This codes for CASGRDSSEKLFF.

This chain connects TRBV7-2 to TRBJ2-2; 9 bases are a match to TRBD2. Germline trimming cut 1 base from V and 4 bases from J; bases unmatched to any gene: 7. The CDR3 loop spans 17 amino acids. Germline values: CDR1 SGHTA, CDR2 FQGNSA. In nucleotides, the CDR3 is TGTGCCAGCAGCTTAGGAGCGGGGGGAATTGGCACCGGGGAGCTGTTTTTT. It specifies CASSLGAGGIGTGELFF.

This clonotype was detected a few times. V and J are TRBV7-9 and TRBJ2-7; TRBD2 agrees at 14 bases. The CDR3 is 17 amino acids. V trimming: 5 bases; J trimming: 5 bases; junction bases outside the gene matches: 11. From germline, CDR1 is SEHNR and CDR2 FQNEAQ (reference sequence). The CDR3 DNA reads TGTGCCAGCAGCCCCAGTGGGGGACTAGCGGGAGATAACGAGCAGTACTTC. Translation gives CASSPSGGLAGDNEQYF. Full variable domain (missing parts from reference TRBV7-9 and TRBJ2-7): DTGVSQNPRHKITKRGQNVTFRCDPISEHNRLYWYRQTLGQGPEFLTYFQNEAQLEKSRLLSDRFSAERPKGSFSTLEIQRTEQGDSAMYLCASSPSGGLAGDNEQYFGPGTRLTVT.

This clonotype came up a few times. One end of the junction does not line up with germline, which may come from a read error. The chain links TRBV12-3 or TRBV12-4 to TRBJ2-3; 10 nucleotides match TRBD2. The CDR3 spans 18 residues. The CDR3 spells CACSFITSGIGPSDTQYF. In DNA form, the CDR3 reads TGTGCCTGCAGTTTCATCACTAGCGGGATAGGGCCATCAGATACGCAGTATTTT.

This chain links TRBV7-9 with TRBJ2-2, with D hard to call. Between the trimmed V and J ends, which lost 5 bases and 7 bases, there was a span of 14 bases. Germline V CDR1 and CDR2: SEHNR, FQNEAQ (reference sequence). The CDR3 runs 14 residues. CDR3 in DNA: TGTGCCAGCAGCCTAGAGTGGCGTTTCGGGGAGCTGTTTTTT. This encodes CASSLEWRFGELFF.

The DNA for the CDR3 is TGTGCCAGTTCCCATGGCGGTGCCAAAAACATTCAGTACTTC. It specifies CASSHGGAKNIQYF. The V call is TRBV21-1, the J call TRBJ2-4. TRBV21-1 is tagged as a pseudogene. This CDR3 has 14 amino acids.